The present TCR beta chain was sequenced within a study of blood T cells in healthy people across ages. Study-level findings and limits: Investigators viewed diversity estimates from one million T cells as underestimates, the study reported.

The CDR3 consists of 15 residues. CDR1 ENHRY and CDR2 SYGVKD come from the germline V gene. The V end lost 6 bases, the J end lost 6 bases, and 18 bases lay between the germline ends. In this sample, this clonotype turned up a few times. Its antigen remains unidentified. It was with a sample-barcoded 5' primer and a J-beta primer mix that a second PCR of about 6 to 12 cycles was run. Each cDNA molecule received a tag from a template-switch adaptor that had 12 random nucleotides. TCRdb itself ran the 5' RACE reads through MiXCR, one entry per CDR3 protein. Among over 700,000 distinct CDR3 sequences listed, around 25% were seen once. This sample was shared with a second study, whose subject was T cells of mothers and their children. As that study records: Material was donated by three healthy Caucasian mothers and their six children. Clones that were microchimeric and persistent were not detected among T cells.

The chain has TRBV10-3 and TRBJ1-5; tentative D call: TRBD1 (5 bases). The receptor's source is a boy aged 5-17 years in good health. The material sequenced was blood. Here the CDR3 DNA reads TGTGCCATCAGGAGCGACAGCACAAACAGTCAGCCCCAGCATTTT. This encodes CAIRSDSTNSQPQHF.